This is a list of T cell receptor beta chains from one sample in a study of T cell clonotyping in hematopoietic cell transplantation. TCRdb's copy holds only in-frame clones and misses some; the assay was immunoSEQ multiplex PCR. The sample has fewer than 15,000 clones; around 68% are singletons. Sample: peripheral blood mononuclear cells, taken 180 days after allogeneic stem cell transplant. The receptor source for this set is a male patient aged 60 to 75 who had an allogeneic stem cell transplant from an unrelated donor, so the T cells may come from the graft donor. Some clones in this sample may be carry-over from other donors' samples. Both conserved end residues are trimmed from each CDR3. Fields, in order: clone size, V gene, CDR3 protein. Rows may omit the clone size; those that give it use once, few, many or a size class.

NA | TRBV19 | ASTSETEAF
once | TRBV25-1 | ASSGRGLAGRSLYEQY
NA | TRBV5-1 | ASSVGTSGGQPFQETQY
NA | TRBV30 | AWIRGPSPNTGELF
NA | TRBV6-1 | ASSEAPGQGGEQY
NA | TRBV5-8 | ATTDTPYGYT
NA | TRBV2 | ASSPSTATPNYGYT
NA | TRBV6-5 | ASRLREANVLT
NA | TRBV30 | AWSVPPKGSYGYT
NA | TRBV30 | AWSLVAVPPYEQY
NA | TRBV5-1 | ASSLENRGSSPLH
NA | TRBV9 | ASSVGARSAQH
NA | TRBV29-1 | SVEGGAYEQY
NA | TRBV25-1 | TSSTTVQETQY
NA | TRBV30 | AWSRVVETEAF
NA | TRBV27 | ASSWQVNTEAF
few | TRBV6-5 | ASSLVPNTEAF
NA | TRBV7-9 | ASSLASAAYEQY
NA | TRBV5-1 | ASSSMTGVATDTQY
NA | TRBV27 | ASSLGSYEQY
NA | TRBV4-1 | ASSQSGTGELTRYGYT
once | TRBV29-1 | SVQYNEQF
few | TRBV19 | ASSTKQDEAF
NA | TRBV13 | ASSSTGAYEQY
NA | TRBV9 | ASIPRGLDSYEQY
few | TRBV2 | ASSVRSSYNSPLH
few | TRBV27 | ASSTQDRNTEAF
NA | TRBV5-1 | ASSLGEDTQY
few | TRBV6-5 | ASSYSTSGPYEQY
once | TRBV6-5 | ASSDRGWHYGYT
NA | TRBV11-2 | ASSPGRNEQY
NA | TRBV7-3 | ASGTPGRDTQY
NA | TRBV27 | ASSLRGLDEAF
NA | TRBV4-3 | ASSQEGLRGADTQY
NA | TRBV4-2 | ASSQIPRDKDYGYT
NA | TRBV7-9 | ASSGGQGGFGANVLT
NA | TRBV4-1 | ASSPYGLAGSTDTQY
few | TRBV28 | ASSFPGDEKLF
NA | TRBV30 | AWTEGTSRRTDTQY
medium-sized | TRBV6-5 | ASSYYPGRNTEAF
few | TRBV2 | ASSEFEGQESYEQY
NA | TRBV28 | ASSLNRRGELF
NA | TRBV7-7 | ASSSRTGSGTGELF
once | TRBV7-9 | ASRDQETQY
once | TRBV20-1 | SAPIQTQY
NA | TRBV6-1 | ASRARGLYGYT
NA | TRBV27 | ASSLTIGELF
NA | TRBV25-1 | ASSVSGNTIY
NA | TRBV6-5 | ASSYSFGSSTDTQY
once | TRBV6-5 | ASSLRGYGYT
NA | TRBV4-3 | ASSQGNHAGQGFEETQY
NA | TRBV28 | ASSPGGSHTEAF
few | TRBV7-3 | ASSLSGAGQAQY
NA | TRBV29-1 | SVAGQLEETQY
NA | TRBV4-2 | ASSQEGGASLNTEAF
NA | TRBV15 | ATSRDSSSGNTGELF
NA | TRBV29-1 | SVHTAGTNTGELF
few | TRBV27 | ASSFQGPTEAF